The 15 T cell receptor beta chains below were found in one sample sequenced in a study of vaccination and CD4 T cells after COVID-19. Treatment in this sample: roughly 11-day PBMC culture with coronavirus spike peptide pools or control peptides (ViraFEST assay). No antigen is known for these receptors. CD4+ T cells that had been cultured provided DNA sequenced with the Oncomine TCR Beta short-read assay. A single record per CDR3 protein comes from TCRdb applying MiXCR to the PCR reads. The sample contains about 21,000 distinct CDR3 sequences, 35% to 50% of which appear only once. The starting material was CD4+ T cells from blood, cultured in vitro, obtained after SARS-CoV-2 vaccination. The receptors were gathered from a human donor who had recovered from COVID-19.

The chain combines TRBV2 with TRBJ1-6; 8 nucleotides agree with TRBD1. CDR1 and CDR2 (germline): SNHLY, FYNNEI. The CDR3 extends over 14 amino acids. After removal of 5 bases from V and 8 bases from J, the junction contained 5 bases not matched to a gene. CDR3 in DNA: TGTGCCAGCAGTCGAGACAGGGGCTATTCACCCCTCCACTTT. It specifies CASSRDRGYSPLHF.

V and J are TRBV6-1 and TRBJ1-2; tentative D call: TRBD1 (6 bases). V dropped 5 bases and J dropped 4 bases, with 14 bases sitting between them. Germline lookup yields CDR1 MNHNS and CDR2 SASEGT. This CDR3 is built from 14 residues. The CDR3 region is CASSQAGEGYGYTF. DNA for the CDR3: TGTGCCAGCAGTCAGGCAGGGGAGGGCTATGGCTACACCTTC.

The chain carries TRBV20-1 and TRBJ2-1, with 8 bases identical to TRBD1. CDR1 is DFQATT and CDR2 is SNEGSKA in the germline V gene (reference sequence). The CDR3 spans 15 residues. V was clipped by 1 base and J by 10 bases; unmatched bases: 12. CDR3 residues: CSARVPARGLREQFF. The CDR3 DNA follows: TGCAGTGCTAGAGTTCCCGCCAGGGGGCTTAGAGAGCAGTTCTTC.

The chain is built from TRBV20-1 and TRBJ1-4; 7 bases fit TRBD1. Germline V gene data show CDR1 as DFQATT and CDR2 as SNEGSKA (reference sequence). The CDR3 is 14 residues long. J was trimmed by 4 bases and V by 6 bases; bases with no gene match: 8. This CDR3 reads CSANTGQINEKLFF. DNA of the CDR3: TGCAGTGCAAACACGGGACAGATTAATGAAAAACTGTTTTTT.

This clonotype was detected only a few times. This chain uses TRBV19 with TRBJ1-1; 9 nucleotides align to TRBD1. The CDR3 spans 14 residues. V shed 6 bases and J 5 bases; nucleotides not matched to a gene: 7. Germline V gives CDR1 LNHDA, CDR2 SQIVND (reference sequence). The CDR3 loop is CASRRDREGTEAFF. DNA for the CDR3: TGTGCCAGTAGGCGGGACAGGGAAGGGACTGAAGCTTTCTTT. Complete variable domain (other parts from reference TRBV19 and TRBJ1-1): DGGITQSPKYLFRKEGQNVTLSCEQNLNHDAMYWYRQDPGQGLRLIYYSQIVNDFQKGDIAEGYSVSREKKESFPLTVTSAQKNPTAFYLCASRRDREGTEAFFGQGTRLTVV.

This chain links TRBV7-3 with TRBJ2-2; 12 bases align to TRBD2. Germline V lookup: CDR1 SGHTA, CDR2 FQGTGA. The ends lost 1 base at V and 7 bases at J; junction bases unmatched: 7. The CDR3 extends over 17 amino acids. CDR3 coding DNA: TGTGCCAGCAGCTTAAGTGCGACTAGCGGGAGAAACGGGGAGCTGTTTTTT. It yields the protein CASSLSATSGRNGELFF.

V and J are TRBV4-3 and TRBJ1-3, with D unresolved. The CDR3 spans 18 residues. Germline assignment: CDR1 LGHNA and CDR2 YSLEER. Deletions cut 0 bases from V and 0 bases from J, with 15 bases between. The chain's CDR3 is CASSQEWGPGYSGNTIYF. CDR3 bases: TGCGCCAGCAGCCAAGAATGGGGTCCGGGCTACTCTGGAAACACCATATATTTT.

The rearrangement links TRBV19 to TRBJ1-2; 10 nucleotides match TRBD1. The V gene end was trimmed by 5 bases and the J gene end by 6 bases; junction bases not matched to a gene: 6. The CDR3 totals 14 residues. The germline gives CDR1 LNHDA, CDR2 SQIVND (reference sequence). This CDR3 reads CASSGRQGADGYTF. The CDR3 nucleotides are TGTGCCAGTAGTGGAAGACAGGGGGCGGATGGCTACACCTTC.

This clonotype was counted a few times. The chain is built from TRBV6-2 or TRBV6-3 and TRBJ1-1; D gene unclear. V was shortened by 2 bases and J by 9 bases, with 7 bases between the two germline ends. Germline V lookup: CDR1 MNHEY, CDR2 SVGEGT. The CDR3 runs to 11 residues. In nucleotides, the CDR3 is TGTGCCAGCAGTTACGGGTCCCAAGCTTTCTTT. Protein: CASSYGSQAFF.

This clonotype was detected a few times. CDR3 DNA: TGTGCCACCAGTGAACCCGACTCCTACACAGATACGCAGTATTTT. Amino acids: CATSEPDSYTDTQYF. The chain is built from TRBV24-1 and TRBJ2-3; D gene uncertain. V lost 4 bases and J lost 2, with 12 bases in between. Germline-derived CDR1 and CDR2 are KGHDR and SFDVKD. The CDR3 spans 15 residues.

The rearrangement uses TRBV5-1 and TRBJ2-3; D gene uncertain. Germline CDR1 reads SGHRS; CDR2 reads YFSETQ. The CDR3 runs to 11 residues. Trimming pared 4 bases from V and 6 bases from J, leaving 6 bases between. This CDR3 is CASSGADTQYF. The CDR3, as DNA: TGCGCCAGCAGCGGCGCGGATACGCAGTATTTT.

This clonotype has more than one count but fewer than ten. This rearrangement joins TRBV24-1 to TRBJ2-2; 7 positions agree with TRBD2. The germline CDR1 and CDR2 sequences are KGHDR and SFDVKD. V shed 9 bases, J shed 4 bases, and the junction held 1 base outside the gene matches. The CDR3 is 12 residues long. The CDR3 protein is CATWGGTGELFF. CDR3 in DNA: TGTGCCACCTGGGGGGGCACCGGGGAGCTGTTTTTT.

V and J are TRBV6-1 and TRBJ1-1; possibly TRBD1 for D (5 bases). The length of the CDR3 is 12 residues. Per germline, CDR1 MNHNS and CDR2 SASEGT. Deletions cut 6 bases from V and 7 bases from J, with 12 bases between. DNA of the CDR3: TGTGCCAGCAGCCGCGAGGGGAGTGAAGCTTTCTTT. Translating gives CASSREGSEAFF.

The count of this clonotype is one. CDR3 residues: CASSALNRGDTQYF. The CDR3 nucleotides read TGTGCCAGCAGCGCCCTCAACCGCGGTGATACGCAGTATTTT. The chain couples TRBV9 to TRBJ2-3; D is undetermined. V lost 3 bases, J lost 6 bases, and 14 bases lay in between. The CDR3 loop spans 14 amino acids. Looked up from germline, CDR1 is SGDLS and CDR2 is YYNGEE.

The rearrangement uses TRBV2 and TRBJ2-6; possible D gene TRBD1, 5 bases. With 6 bases removed from V and 0 bases from J, the gap between germline ends came to 9 bases. CDR3 length equals 15 residues. CDR1 is SNHLY, CDR2 FYNNEI, per germline. CDR3: CASRDTLSGANVLTF. The CDR3 nucleotides read TGTGCCAGCAGGGACACTCTCTCTGGGGCCAACGTCCTGACTTTC.